One T cell receptor (beta chain) is described in this entry. What it recognizes is unknown. The record originates from a study of CD8+CD57+ T cells in acquired aplastic anemia. Background on the study: On average, healthy donors gave 9 million to 11 million reads for CD4+ cells. General study results and limits: Any difference that existed in CD8+ Simpson's diversity between patients and controls was not significant.

Genomic DNA templated the TCR beta VDJ and CDR3 profiling. TCRdb reanalysed the reads using MiXCR and keeps one entry per CDR3 protein. This repertoire shows 190,000 or so distinct CDR3 sequences, 61% found once; its top ten account for 29%. Trimming stripped 0 bases from V and 1 base from J, with 9 bases between. Germline V CDR1 and CDR2: GTSNPN, SVGIG (reference sequence). The CDR3 length is 14 residues. The sample consisted of sorted CD4+, CD8+, or CD8+CD57+ T cells (not recorded which) from PBMCs. The TCR comes from a human donor in good health. The chain joins TRBV30 to TRBJ1-1; D might be TRBD1 (5 bases). The CDR3 nucleotides read TGTGCCTGGAGTGTACTGGACAAGAACACTGAAGCTTTCTTT. Protein product: CAWSVLDKNTEAFF.